This record concerns one T cell receptor (beta chain) sequence. The source of the sample is a study of OX40 agonist ivuxolimab in advanced cancers. Study information: Eligibility admitted prior anti-PD-1, anti-PD-L1 or anti-CTLA-4 therapy; around 38% had some. One patient with hepatocellular carcinoma and two with cutaneous melanoma, three in all, had partial responses.

Any history of autoimmune disease or systemic immunosuppression disqualified patients. Blood sampling took place at baseline, cycle 4 day 1, and cycle 7 day 1. Libraries were prepared by immunoSEQ multiplex PCR; TCRdb keeps only in-frame clonotypes and omits some of them. The table lists under 95,000 clones, about 88% of them singletons, with 15% to 20% in the top ten. Specimen: CD4+ or CD8+ T cells sorted from blood, collected in a trial of the OX40 agonist ivuxolimab. The origin of this receptor is an adult with an advanced solid tumor such as melanoma, head and neck, liver or kidney cancer.

Here the CDR3 reads CASSVLAGPQDTQYF. DNA of the CDR3: TGTGCCAGCAGTGTTTTAGCGGGGCCCCAAGATACGCAGTATTTT. The genes are TRBV6-1 and TRBJ2-3; 8 nucleotides align to TRBD2. The germline V gene encodes CDR1 MNHNS and CDR2 SASEGT. V gave up 4 bases and J gave up 5 bases; unmatched junction bases: 8. The CDR3 length is 15 residues.